This passage covers 20 T cell receptor beta chains from one sample sequenced in a study of cytomegalovirus exposure and HLA in healthy donors. 13 Jbeta primers and 60 Vbeta primers were used for the PCR. Measured with immunoSEQ multiplex PCR; TCRdb has only the in-frame clones, and not every one. The profile covers 100,000 to 150,000 clones, with 75% to 85% appearing a single time and 7.5% to 9.5% taken by the ten largest. The sample comprised PBMCs. The receptor source for this set is a man younger than 45 in good health and CMV-seropositive.

This chain connects TRBV28 to TRBJ2-3; the D gene is possibly TRBD2 (6 bases). Germline V gene data show CDR1 as MDHEN and CDR2 as SYDVKM. The CDR3 is made up of 15 amino acids. V shed 1 base and J shed 4 bases, with 12 bases lying between them. The CDR3 loop is CASSLSWGVADTQYF. CDR3 in DNA: TGTGCCAGCAGTTTATCGTGGGGGGTCGCAGATACGCAGTATTTT. Together with reference TRBV28 and TRBJ2-3, the CDR3 gives the full variable domain: DVKVTQSSRYLVKRTGEKVFLECVQDMDHENMFWYRQDPGLGLRLIYFSYDVKMKEKGDIPEGYSVSREKKERFSLILESASTNQTSMYLCASSLSWGVADTQYFGPGTRLTVL.

The rearrangement uses TRBV2 and TRBJ2-6; 7 bases match TRBD1. CDR1 is SNHLY and CDR2 is FYNNEI in the germline V gene. CDR3 length: 18 residues. The ends lost 3 bases at V and 0 bases at J; junction bases unmatched: 8. CDR3 coding DNA: TGTGCCAGCAGTGACCGGACAGGTGCCAACTCTGGGGCCAACGTCCTGACTTTC. It specifies CASSDRTGANSGANVLTF.

This chain joins TRBV21-1 and TRBJ1-6; the DNA was not compared with TRBD1, the D call given in the table. TRBV21-1 is a documented pseudogene. The CDR3 runs to 18 residues. The CDR3 sequence: CASSKGGPLTGGNSPLHF. The CDR3 DNA reads TGTGCCAGCAGCAAAGGGGGGCCCTTGACAGGGGGGAATTCACCCCTCCACTTT.

This clone was seen just once. The V and J genes are TRBV30 and TRBJ2-5; 12 bases match TRBD2. This CDR3 contains 15 residues. Trimming at V came to 6 bases and at J to 3 bases, leaving 8 bases not matched to a gene. Germline lookup yields CDR1 GTSNPN and CDR2 SVGIG (reference sequence). The CDR3 nucleotides read TGTGCCTGCCGTATAGGACTAGCGGGGAAAGAGACCCAGTACTTC. This encodes CACRIGLAGKETQYF.

This rearrangement joins TRBV30 to TRBJ1-4; 12 bases are shared with TRBD1. The germline CDR1 and CDR2 sequences are GTSNPN and SVGIG (reference sequence). V gave up 5 bases and J gave up 3 bases; unmatched junction bases: 7. The CDR3 spans 16 residues. The CDR3 here is CAWDGTGGYPNEKLFF. CDR3 nucleotides: TGTGCCTGGGATGGGACAGGGGGCTATCCTAATGAAAAACTGTTTTTT. Based on the CDR3 plus reference TRBV30 and TRBJ1-4, the full variable domain is SQTIHQWPATLVQPVGSPLSLECTVEGTSNPNLYWYRQAAGRGLQLLFYSVGIGQISSEVPQNLSASRPQDRQFILSSKKLLLSDSGFYLCAWDGTGGYPNEKLFFGSGTQLSVL.

The chain is built from TRBV7-3 and TRBJ1-3; D uncertain. The germline CDR1 and CDR2 sequences are SGHTA and FQGTGA. Trimming took 1 base from V and 0 from J, leaving 13 bases between them. The CDR3 sequence is 17 residues long. CDR3 loop: CASSLRVRERSGNTIYF. The CDR3 DNA reads as TGTGCCAGCAGCTTAAGGGTCCGGGAGCGCTCTGGAAACACCATATATTTT.

This sequence joins TRBV4-1 and TRBJ1-4; perhaps TRBD1 as D (6 bases). Trimming shortened V by 1 base and J by 8 bases, and 17 bases separated the two germline ends. CDR1 MGHRA and CDR2 YSYEKL come from the germline V gene. The CDR3 consists of 16 residues. The CDR3 is CASSQVAGGGREKLFF. DNA of the CDR3: TGCGCCAGCAGCCAAGTGGCTGGGGGCGGAAGGGAAAAACTGTTTTTT.

The rearrangement joins TRBV30 to TRBJ1-3; possible D gene TRBD1, 6 bases. Germline V gene data show CDR1 as GTSNPN and CDR2 as SVGIG (reference sequence). V lost 5 bases, J lost 3 bases, and 11 bases lay in between. This CDR3 is 13 amino acids long. In nucleotides, the CDR3 is TGTGCCTGGGATACAGGGATTGGAAACACCATATATTTT. This gives the protein CAWDTGIGNTIYF.

This clone was detected only a few times. This chain uses TRBV27 with TRBJ1-2; tentatively, D is TRBD1 (5 bases). The CDR3 sequence is 14 residues long. V lost 6 bases and J 4 bases, leaving 15 bases between the germline ends. Germline V gives CDR1 MNHEY, CDR2 SMNVEV (reference sequence). The CDR3 spells CASRPTGRSYGYTF. CDR3 sequence (DNA): TGTGCCAGCAGGCCAACAGGACGGTCCTATGGCTACACCTTC.

Turning to this clone: An end of the junction does not agree with germline; a read error may underlie this. This chain joins TRBV2 and TRBJ2-6, with D possibly TRBD1 on 5 matching bases. This CDR3 spans 13 amino acids. The germline V gene encodes CDR1 SNHLY and CDR2 FYNNEI. The CDR3 DNA reads as TGTGCCAGCAGAAGCTCTGGGGCCAACGGCCTGACTTTC. It specifies CASRSSGANGLTF.

Worth noting for this clone: An end of the junction differs from the germline gene, which may be a read error. As DNA, the CDR3 is TGTGCCAGCAGGCAAATGTTGACAACGGATGAAGAACTGTTTTTT. Amino acids: CASRQMLTTDEELFF. This sequence joins TRBV7-9 and TRBJ1-4; D is unclear. The CDR3 is 15 residues long. Germline CDR1 reads SEHNR; CDR2 reads FQNEAQ (reference sequence).

The chain combines TRBV5-1 with TRBJ2-5; a weak D match, TRBD1 (5 bases). Germline values: CDR1 SGHRS, CDR2 YFSETQ. This CDR3 is 14 amino acids long. The ends were cut back, 3 bases at V and 1 base at J, with 10 bases in the middle. The chain's CDR3 is CASSWGSLQETQYF. CDR3 DNA sequence: TGCGCCAGCAGCTGGGGCAGCCTCCAAGAGACCCAGTACTTC. Using reference TRBV5-1 and TRBJ2-5 for the parts outside the CDR3, the full variable domain is KAGVTQTPRYLIKTRGQQVTLSCSPISGHRSVSWYQQTPGQGLQFLFEYFSETQRNKGNFPGRFSGRQFSNSRSEMNVSTLELGDSALYLCASSWGSLQETQYFGPGTRLLVL.

The chain employs TRBV15 and TRBJ2-7; D is ambiguous. V was shortened by 5 bases and J by 6 bases, with 11 bases between the two germline ends. The V gene's germline CDR1 is LNHNV and CDR2 YYDKDF (reference sequence). CDR3 size: 12 residues. Written as DNA, the CDR3 is TGTGCCACCAGCCCGGGTCTAGGCGAGCAGTACTTC. This translates into CATSPGLGEQYF.

The chain employs TRBV9 and TRBJ2-7, with D perhaps TRBD2 (6 bases). V was trimmed by 0 bases and J by 3 bases, leaving 10 bases between them. From germline, CDR1 is SGDLS and CDR2 YYNGEE. The CDR3 is 14 residues long. CDR3 in DNA: TGTGCCAGCAGCGTAGCTGTCGGGGGCTACGAGCAGTACTTC. It yields the protein CASSVAVGGYEQYF.

V gene TRBV18 combines with J gene TRBJ2-6; 8 bases line up with TRBD1. V shed 6 bases and J 0 bases; nucleotides not matched to a gene: 7. Looked up from germline, CDR1 is KGHSH and CDR2 is LQKENI. The CDR3 contains 17 residues. In DNA form, the CDR3 reads TGTGCCAGCTCGGACAGGGACCCAAGCTCTGGGGCCAACGTCCTGACTTTC. Amino acids: CASSDRDPSSGANVLTF.

CDR3 sequence: CASSEGQVRSGYTF. CDR3 nucleotide sequence: TGTGCCAGCAGTGAGGGACAGGTCCGTTCCGGCTACACCTTC. The chain carries TRBV25-1 and TRBJ1-2; 8 bases align to TRBD1. Germline V gene data show CDR1 as MGHDK and CDR2 as SYGVNS. V was clipped by 3 bases and J by 8 bases; unmatched bases: 8. The CDR3 sequence is 14 residues long.

The sample holds a few counts of this clone. The rearrangement links TRBV29-1 to TRBJ1-1; D is possibly TRBD1 (5 bases). The germline CDR1 and CDR2 sequences are SQVTM and ANQGSEA. Trimming took off 8 bases at V and 4 bases at J, with 14 bases between the two ends. CDR3 size: 12 residues. The CDR3, as DNA: TGCAGCAGTCTTGGTAGGGGCACTGAAGCTTTCTTT. It yields the protein CSSLGRGTEAFF.

This chain links TRBV5-1 with TRBJ2-5, with D possibly matching TRBD1 (6 bases). Looked up from germline, CDR1 is SGHRS and CDR2 is YFSETQ. Trimming pared 2 bases from V and 0 bases from J, leaving 11 bases between. This CDR3 region has 15 residues. The CDR3 region has the DNA TGCGCCAGCAGCTTCTCGACAGGCCACCAAGAGACCCAGTACTTC. This sequence encodes CASSFSTGHQETQYF.

This rearrangement joins TRBV29-1 to TRBJ1-2, with TRBD1 matching 10 bases. This CDR3 is 13 amino acids long. The germline gives CDR1 SQVTM, CDR2 ANQGSEA. V shed 7 bases, J shed 2 bases, and the junction held 4 bases outside the gene matches. CDR3 in amino acids: CSGRDRGNYGYTF. Written as DNA, the CDR3 is TGCAGCGGAAGGGACAGGGGAAACTATGGCTACACCTTC.

The rearrangement joins TRBV19 to TRBJ1-5; unclear D gene. The CDR3 runs 12 residues. V lost 9 bases to trimming and J lost 4 bases, with 10 bases between them. CDR1 and CDR2 (germline): LNHDA, SQIVND (reference sequence). CDR3 sequence reads: CASRVINQPQHF. The CDR3 coding sequence is TGTGCCAGCCGGGTCATAAATCAGCCCCAGCATTTT.